This T cell receptor beta chain stems from a study of CD4+ T cells in melanoma. This CDR3 contains 13 residues. V gave up 3 bases and J gave up 8 bases, with 13 bases separating them. The V gene's germline CDR1 is MGHRA and CDR2 YSYEKL. Libraries were prepared by immunoSEQ multiplex PCR; TCRdb keeps only in-frame clonotypes and omits some of them. This table holds 18,000 or so clones, 81% found once. The clonotype originates from a human donor with melanoma. What was sequenced was cells from a culture (not recorded whether cultured in vitro). This rearrangement joins TRBV4-1 to TRBJ1-2, with D maybe TRBD1 (6 bases). CDR3 loop: CASSQIYREGYTF. The CDR3 region has the DNA TGCGCCAGCAGCCAGATATACAGGGAAGGCTACACCTTC.